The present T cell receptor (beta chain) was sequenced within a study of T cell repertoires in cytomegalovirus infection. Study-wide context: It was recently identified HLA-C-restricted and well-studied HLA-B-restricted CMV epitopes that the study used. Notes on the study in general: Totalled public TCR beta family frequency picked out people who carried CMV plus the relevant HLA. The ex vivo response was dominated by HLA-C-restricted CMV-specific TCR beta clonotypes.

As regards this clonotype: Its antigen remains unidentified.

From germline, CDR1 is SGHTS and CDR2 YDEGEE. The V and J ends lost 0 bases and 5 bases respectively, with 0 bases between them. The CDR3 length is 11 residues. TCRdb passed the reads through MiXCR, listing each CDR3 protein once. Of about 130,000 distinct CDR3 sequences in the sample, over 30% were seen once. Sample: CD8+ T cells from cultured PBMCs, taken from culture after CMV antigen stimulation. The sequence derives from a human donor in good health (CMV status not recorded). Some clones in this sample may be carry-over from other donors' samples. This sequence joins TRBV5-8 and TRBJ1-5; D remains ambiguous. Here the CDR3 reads CASSLDQPQHF. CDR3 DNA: TGTGCCAGCAGCTTGGATCAGCCCCAGCATTTT.